Sequencing of this T cell receptor beta chain was carried out in a study of T-cell memory formation after mild COVID-19. General study points: Most CD4+ clones that shrank were in CM and EM, while CD8+ ones turned up in EMRA.

This CDR3 has 17 residues. Germline CDR1 and CDR2: SGDLS and YYNGEE. V lost 0 bases and J lost 0, with 10 bases in between. TCR alpha and TCR beta cDNA libraries carrying sample barcodes and UMIs came from 5'RACE with constant-segment primers. TCRdb redid the calling of the 5' RACE reads with MiXCR, one entry per CDR3 protein. The profile shows fewer than 600,000 distinct CDR3 sequences, roughly a fifth of them singletons. In the case of this clonotype: What it binds is not known.

Specimen: PBMCs or a T cell subset sorted from them (not recorded which). The sequence derives from an adult woman who had mild COVID-19 (a few samples of this study predate the infection). Cell type and time point are not known. The genes are TRBV9 and TRBJ1-6, with D hard to call. This CDR3 is CASSVEGSSSYNSPLHF. The DNA of the CDR3 is TGTGCCAGCAGCGTAGAGGGCAGTAGCTCCTATAATTCACCCCTCCACTTT.